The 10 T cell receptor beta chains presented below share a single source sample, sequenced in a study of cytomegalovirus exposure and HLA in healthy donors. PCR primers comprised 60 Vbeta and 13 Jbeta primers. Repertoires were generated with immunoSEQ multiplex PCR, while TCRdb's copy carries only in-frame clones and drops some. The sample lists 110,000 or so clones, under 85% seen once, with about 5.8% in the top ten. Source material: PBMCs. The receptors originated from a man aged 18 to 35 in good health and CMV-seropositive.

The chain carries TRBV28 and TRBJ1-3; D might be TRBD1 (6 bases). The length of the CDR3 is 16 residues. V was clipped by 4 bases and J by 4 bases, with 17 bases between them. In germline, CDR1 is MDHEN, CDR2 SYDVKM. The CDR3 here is CASSSLSRTAGNTIYF. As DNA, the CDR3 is TGTGCCAGCAGTTCCCTGTCCCGGACAGCAGGAAACACCATATATTTT.

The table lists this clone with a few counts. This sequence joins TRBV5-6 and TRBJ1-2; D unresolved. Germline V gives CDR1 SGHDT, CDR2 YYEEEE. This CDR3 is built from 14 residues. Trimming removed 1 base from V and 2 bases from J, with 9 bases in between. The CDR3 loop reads CASSLFRGNYGYTF. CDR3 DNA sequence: TGTGCCAGCAGCTTGTTTCGAGGGAACTATGGCTACACCTTC. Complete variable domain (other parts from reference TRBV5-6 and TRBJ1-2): DAGVTQSPTHLIKTRGQQVTLRCSPKSGHDTVSWYQQALGQGPQFIFQYYEEEERQRGNFPDRFSGHQFPNYSSELNVNALLLGDSALYLCASSLFRGNYGYTFGSGTRLTVV.

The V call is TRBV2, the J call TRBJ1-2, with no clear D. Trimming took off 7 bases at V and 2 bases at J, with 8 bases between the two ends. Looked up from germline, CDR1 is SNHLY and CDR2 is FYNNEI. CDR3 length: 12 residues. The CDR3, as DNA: TGTGCCAGCAACGGAGGGAACTATGGCTACACCTTC. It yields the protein CASNGGNYGYTF.

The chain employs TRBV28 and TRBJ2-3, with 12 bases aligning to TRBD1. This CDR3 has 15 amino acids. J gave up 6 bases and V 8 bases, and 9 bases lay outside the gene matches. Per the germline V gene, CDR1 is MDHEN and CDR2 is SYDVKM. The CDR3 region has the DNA TGTGCCAGCGGATCCGGGACAGGGGGCGTTGATACGCAGTATTTT. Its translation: CASGSGTGGVDTQYF.

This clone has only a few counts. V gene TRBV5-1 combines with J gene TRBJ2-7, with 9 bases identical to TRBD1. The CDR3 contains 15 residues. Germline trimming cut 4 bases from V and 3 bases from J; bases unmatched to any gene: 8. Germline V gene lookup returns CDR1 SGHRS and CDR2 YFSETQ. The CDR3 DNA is TGCGCCAGCAGCACCGCCGGGACAGGGTACTACGAGCAGTACTTC. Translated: CASSTAGTGYYEQYF.

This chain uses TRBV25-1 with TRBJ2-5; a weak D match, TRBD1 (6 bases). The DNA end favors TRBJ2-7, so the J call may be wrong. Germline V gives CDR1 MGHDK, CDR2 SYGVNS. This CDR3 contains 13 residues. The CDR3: CARYRQVSYEQYF. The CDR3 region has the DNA TGTGCCAGATACCGACAGGTGAGCTACGAGCAGTACTTC.

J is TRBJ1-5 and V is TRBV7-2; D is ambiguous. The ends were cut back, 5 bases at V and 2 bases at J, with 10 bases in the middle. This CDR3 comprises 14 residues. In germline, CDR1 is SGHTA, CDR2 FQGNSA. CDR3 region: CASSPPGGNQPQHF. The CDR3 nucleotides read TGTGCCAGCAGCCCACCGGGTGGCAATCAGCCCCAGCATTTT.

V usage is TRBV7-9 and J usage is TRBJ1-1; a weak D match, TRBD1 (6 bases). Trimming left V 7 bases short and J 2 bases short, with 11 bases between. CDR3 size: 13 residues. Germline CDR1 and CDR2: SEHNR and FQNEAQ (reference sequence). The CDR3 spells CASIHRANTEAFF. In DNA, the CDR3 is TGTGCCAGCATCCACAGGGCTAACACTGAAGCTTTCTTT.

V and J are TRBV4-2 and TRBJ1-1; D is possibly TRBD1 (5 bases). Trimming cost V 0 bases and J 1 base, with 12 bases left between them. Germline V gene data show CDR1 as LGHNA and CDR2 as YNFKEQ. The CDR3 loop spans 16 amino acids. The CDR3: CASSQDQGKGNTEAFF. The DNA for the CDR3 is TGTGCCAGCAGCCAAGATCAGGGAAAGGGGAACACTGAAGCTTTCTTT.

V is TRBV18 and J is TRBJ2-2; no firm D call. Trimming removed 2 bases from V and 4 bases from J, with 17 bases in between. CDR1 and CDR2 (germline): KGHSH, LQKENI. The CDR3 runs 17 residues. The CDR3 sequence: CASSPGLKTYSTGELFF. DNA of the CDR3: TGTGCCAGCTCACCAGGGTTGAAGACTTATAGCACCGGGGAGCTGTTTTTT.